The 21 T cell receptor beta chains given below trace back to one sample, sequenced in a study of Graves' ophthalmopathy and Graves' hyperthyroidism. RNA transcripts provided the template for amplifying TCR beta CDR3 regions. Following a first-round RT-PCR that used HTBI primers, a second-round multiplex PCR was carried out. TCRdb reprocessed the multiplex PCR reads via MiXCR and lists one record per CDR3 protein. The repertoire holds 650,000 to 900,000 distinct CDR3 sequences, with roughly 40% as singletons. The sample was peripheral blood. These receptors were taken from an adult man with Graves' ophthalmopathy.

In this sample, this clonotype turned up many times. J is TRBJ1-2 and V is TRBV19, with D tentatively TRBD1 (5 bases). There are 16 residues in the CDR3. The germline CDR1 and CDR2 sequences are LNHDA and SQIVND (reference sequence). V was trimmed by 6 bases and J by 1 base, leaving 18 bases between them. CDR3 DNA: TGTGCCAGTAGGAACCTAGACAGCCCTCTTAACTATGGCTACACCTTC. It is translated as CASRNLDSPLNYGYTF. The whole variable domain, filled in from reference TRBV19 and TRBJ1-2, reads DGGITQSPKYLFRKEGQNVTLSCEQNLNHDAMYWYRQDPGQGLRLIYYSQIVNDFQKGDIAEGYSVSREKKESFPLTVTSAQKNPTAFYLCASRNLDSPLNYGYTFGSGTRLTVV.

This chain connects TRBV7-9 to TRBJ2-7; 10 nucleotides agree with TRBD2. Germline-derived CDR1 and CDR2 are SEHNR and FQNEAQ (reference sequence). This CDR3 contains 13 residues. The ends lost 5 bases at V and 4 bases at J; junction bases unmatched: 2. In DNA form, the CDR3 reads TGTGCCAGCAGCACTAGCGGGGAATACGAGCAGTACTTC. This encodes CASSTSGEYEQYF.

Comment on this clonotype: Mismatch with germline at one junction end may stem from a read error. The CDR3 is CASSLGTGSNTEAFF. Written as DNA, the CDR3 is TGTGCCAGCAGCCTCGGGACAGGGTCGAACACTGAAGCTTTCTTT. The genes are TRBV10-2 and TRBJ1-1, with TRBD1 matching 9 bases. From germline, CDR1 is WSHSY and CDR2 SAAADI. The CDR3 covers 15 residues.

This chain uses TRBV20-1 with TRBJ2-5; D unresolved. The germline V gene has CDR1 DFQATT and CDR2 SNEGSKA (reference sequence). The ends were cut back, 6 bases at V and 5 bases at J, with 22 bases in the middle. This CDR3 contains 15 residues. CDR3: CSASNGGTAEETQYF. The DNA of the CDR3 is TGCAGTGCCTCCAATGGTGGCACGGCTGAGGAGACCCAGTACTTC.

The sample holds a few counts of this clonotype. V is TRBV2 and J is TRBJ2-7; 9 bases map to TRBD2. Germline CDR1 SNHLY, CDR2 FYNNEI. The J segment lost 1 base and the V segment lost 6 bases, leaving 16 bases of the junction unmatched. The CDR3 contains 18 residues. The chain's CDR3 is CASRPANSGSTLSYEQYF. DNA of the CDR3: TGTGCCAGCAGGCCTGCTAATAGCGGGAGTACACTATCCTACGAGCAGTACTTC.

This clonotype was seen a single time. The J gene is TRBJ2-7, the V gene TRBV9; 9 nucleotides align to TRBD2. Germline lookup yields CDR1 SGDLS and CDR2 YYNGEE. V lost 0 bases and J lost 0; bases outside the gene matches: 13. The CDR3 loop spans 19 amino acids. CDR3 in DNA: TGTGCCAGCAGCGTAGGTTGGAGGAGGAGCGGGGGGTCCTCCTACGAGCAGTACTTC. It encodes CASSVGWRRSGGSSYEQYF. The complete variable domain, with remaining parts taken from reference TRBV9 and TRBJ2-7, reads DSGVTQTPKHLITATGQRVTLRCSPRSGDLSVYWYQQSLDQGLQFLIQYYNGEERAKGNILERFSAQQFPDLHSELNLSSLELGDSALYFCASSVGWRRSGGSSYEQYFGPGTRLTVT.

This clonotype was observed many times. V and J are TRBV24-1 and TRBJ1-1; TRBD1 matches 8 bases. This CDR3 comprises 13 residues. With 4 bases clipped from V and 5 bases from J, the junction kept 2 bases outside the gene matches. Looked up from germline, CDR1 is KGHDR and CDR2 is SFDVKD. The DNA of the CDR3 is TGTGCCACCAGTGAGACAGGGGTTACTGAAGCTTTCTTT. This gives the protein CATSETGVTEAFF.

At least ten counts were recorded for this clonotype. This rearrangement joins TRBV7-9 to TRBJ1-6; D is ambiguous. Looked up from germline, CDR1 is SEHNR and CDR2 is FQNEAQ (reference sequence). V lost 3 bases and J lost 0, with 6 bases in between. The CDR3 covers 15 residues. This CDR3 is CASSFSGSYNSPLHF. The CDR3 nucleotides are TGTGCCAGCAGCTTCTCGGGCTCCTATAATTCACCCCTCCACTTT.

For the CDR3, the DNA is TGTGCCAGCAGTGAATTAGACAGGGGGCCTACTAACTATGGCTACACCTTC. It specifies CASSELDRGPTNYGYTF. The chain joins TRBV25-1 to TRBJ1-2; TRBD1 matches 10 bases. V lost 1 base to trimming and J lost 0 bases; unmatched junction nucleotides: 5. The germline V gene has CDR1 MGHDK and CDR2 SYGVNS. CDR3 length equals 17 residues.

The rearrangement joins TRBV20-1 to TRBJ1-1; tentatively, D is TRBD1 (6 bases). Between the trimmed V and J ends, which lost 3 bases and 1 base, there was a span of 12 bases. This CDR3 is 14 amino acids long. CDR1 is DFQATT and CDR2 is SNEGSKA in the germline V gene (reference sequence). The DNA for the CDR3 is TGCAGTGCTAGTTCCGGGGGCCCGAACACTGAAGCTTTCTTT. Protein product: CSASSGGPNTEAFF.

The CDR3 nucleotides are TGTGCCAGCAGCGTTATGGGACGGGGCTCTGGGGCCAACGTCCTGACTTTC. Protein: CASSVMGRGSGANVLTF. The J gene is TRBJ2-6, the V gene TRBV16; D may correspond to TRBD1 or TRBD2 (5 bases each). Per the germline V gene, CDR1 is KGHSY and CDR2 is FQNENV. Trimming took 5 bases from V and 0 from J, leaving 14 bases between them. CDR3 length: 17 amino acids.

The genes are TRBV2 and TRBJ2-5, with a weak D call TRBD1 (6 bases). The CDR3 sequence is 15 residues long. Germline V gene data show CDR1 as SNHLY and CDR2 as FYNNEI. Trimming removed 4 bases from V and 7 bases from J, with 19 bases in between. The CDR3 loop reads CASSAKTGPRGTQYF. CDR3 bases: TGTGCCAGCAGTGCTAAGACAGGACCCCGAGGGACCCAGTACTTC. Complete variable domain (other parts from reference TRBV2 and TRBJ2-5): EPEVTQTPSHQVTQMGQEVILRCVPISNHLYFYWYRQILGQKVEFLVSFYNNEISEKSEIFDDQFSVERPDGSNFTLKIRSTKLEDSAMYFCASSAKTGPRGTQYFGPGTRLLVL.

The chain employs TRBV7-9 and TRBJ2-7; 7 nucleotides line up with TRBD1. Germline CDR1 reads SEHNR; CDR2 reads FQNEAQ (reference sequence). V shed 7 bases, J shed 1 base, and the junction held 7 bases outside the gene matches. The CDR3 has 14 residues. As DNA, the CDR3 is TGTGCCAGCACCCCCAACAGGGGATCCTACGAGCAGTACTTC. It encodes CASTPNRGSYEQYF.

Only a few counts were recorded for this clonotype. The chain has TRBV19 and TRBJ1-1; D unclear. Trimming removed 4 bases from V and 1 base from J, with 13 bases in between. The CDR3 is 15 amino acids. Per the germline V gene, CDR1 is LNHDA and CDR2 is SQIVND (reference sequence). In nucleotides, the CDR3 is TGTGCCAGTAGTAGTGAGGGCGGGAAGAACACTGAAGCTTTCTTT. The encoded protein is CASSSEGGKNTEAFF.

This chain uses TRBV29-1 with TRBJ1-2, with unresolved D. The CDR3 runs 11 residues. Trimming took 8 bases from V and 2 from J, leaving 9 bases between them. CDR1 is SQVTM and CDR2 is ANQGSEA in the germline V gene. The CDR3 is CSLGYNYGYTF. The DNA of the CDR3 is TGCAGCCTAGGGTACAACTATGGCTACACCTTC. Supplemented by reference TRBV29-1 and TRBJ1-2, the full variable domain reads SAVISQKPSRDICQRGTSLTIQCQVDSQVTMMFWYRQQPGQSLTLIATANQGSEATYESGFVIDKFPISRPNLTFSTLTVSNMSPEDSSIYLCSLGYNYGYTFGSGTRLTVV.

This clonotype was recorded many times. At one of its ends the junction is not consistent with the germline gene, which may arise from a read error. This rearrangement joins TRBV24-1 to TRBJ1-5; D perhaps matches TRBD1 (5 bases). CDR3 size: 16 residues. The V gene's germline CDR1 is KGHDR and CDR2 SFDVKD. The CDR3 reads CASSLLGRGSNQPQHF. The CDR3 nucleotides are TGTGCCAGCAGTTTATTGGGGCGAGGGAGCAATCAGCCCCAGCATTTT.

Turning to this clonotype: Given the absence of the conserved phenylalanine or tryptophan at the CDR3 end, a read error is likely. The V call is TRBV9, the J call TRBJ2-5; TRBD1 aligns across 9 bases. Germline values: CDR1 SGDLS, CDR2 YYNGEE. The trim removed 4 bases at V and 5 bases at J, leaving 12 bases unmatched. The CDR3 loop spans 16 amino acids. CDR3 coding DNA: TGTGCCAGCAGCCGATTTGGCTCGGGACAGGGTGAGACCCAGTACCTC. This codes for CASSRFGSGQGETQYL.

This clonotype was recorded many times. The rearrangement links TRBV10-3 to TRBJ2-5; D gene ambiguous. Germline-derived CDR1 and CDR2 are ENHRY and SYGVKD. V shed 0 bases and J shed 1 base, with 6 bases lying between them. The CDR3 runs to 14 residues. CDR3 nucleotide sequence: TGTGCCATCAGTGAGTCGGCTGGCCAAGAGACCCAGTACTTC. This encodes CAISESAGQETQYF.

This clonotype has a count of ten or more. This chain's CDR3 is CASSPGLAATYEQYF. The CDR3 DNA follows: TGCGCCAGCAGCCCAGGACTAGCGGCCACCTACGAGCAGTACTTC. This chain connects TRBV4-3 to TRBJ2-7, with 10 nucleotides matching TRBD2. Germline CDR1 reads LGHNA; CDR2 reads YSLEER. This CDR3 is 15 amino acids long. The ends lost 4 bases at V and 2 bases at J; junction bases unmatched: 5.

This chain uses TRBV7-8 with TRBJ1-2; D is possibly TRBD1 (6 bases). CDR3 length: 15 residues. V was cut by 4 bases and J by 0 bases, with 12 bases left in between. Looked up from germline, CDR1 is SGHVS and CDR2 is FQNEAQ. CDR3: CASSYGGPANYGYTF. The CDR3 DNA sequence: TGTGCCAGCAGCTATGGGGGGCCAGCTAACTATGGCTACACCTTC.

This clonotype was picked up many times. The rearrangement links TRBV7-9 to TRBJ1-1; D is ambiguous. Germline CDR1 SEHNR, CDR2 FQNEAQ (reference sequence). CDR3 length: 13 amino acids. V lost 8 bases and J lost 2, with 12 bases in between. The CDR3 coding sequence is TGTGCCAGCTGGCGGCAGGATAACACTGAAGCTTTCTTT. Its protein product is CASWRQDNTEAFF.